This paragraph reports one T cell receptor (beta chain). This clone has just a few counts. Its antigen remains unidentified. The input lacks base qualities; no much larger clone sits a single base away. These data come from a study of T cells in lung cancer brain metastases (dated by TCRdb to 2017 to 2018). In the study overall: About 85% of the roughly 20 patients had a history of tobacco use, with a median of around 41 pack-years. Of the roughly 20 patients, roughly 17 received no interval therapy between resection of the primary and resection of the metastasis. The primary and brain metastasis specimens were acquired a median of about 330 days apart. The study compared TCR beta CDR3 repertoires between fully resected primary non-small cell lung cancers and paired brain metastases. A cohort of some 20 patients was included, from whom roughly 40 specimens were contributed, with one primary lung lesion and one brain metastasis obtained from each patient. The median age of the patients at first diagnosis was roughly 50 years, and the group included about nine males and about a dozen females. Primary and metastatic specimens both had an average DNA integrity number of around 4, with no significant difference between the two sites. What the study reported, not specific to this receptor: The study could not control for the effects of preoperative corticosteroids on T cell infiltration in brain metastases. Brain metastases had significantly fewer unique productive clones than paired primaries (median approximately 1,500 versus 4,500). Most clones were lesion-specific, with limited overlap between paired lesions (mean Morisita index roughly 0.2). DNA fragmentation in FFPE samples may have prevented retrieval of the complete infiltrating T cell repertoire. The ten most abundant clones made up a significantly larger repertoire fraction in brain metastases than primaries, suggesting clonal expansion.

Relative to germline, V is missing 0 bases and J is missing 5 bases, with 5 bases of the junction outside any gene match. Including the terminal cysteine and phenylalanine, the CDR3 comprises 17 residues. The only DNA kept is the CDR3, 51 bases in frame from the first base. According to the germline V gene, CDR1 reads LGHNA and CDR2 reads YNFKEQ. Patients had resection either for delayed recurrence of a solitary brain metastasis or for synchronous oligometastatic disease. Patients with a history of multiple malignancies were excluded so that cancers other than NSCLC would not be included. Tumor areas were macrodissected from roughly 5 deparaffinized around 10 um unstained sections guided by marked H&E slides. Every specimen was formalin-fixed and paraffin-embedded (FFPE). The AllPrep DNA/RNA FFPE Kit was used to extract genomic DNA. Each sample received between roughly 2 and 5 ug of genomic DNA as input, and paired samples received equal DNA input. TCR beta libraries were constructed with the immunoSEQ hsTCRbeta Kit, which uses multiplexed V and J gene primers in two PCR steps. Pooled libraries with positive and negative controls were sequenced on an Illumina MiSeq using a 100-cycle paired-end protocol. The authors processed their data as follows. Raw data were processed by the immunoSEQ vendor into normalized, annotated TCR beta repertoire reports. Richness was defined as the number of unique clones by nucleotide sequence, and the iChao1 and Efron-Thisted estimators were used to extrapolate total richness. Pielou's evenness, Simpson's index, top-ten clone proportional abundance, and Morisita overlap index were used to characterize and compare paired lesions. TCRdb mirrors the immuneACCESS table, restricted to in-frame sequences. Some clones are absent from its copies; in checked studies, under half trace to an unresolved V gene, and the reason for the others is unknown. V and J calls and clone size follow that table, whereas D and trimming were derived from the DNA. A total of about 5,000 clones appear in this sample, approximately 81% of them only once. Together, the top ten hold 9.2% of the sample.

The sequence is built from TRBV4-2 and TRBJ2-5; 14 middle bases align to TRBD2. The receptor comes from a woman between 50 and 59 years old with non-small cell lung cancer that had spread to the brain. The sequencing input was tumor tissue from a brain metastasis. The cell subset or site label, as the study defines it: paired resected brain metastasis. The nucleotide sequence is TGTGCCAGCAGCCAAGAGCCGACTAGCGGGAGGGTGGAGACCCAGTACTTC. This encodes CASSQEPTSGRVETQYF.